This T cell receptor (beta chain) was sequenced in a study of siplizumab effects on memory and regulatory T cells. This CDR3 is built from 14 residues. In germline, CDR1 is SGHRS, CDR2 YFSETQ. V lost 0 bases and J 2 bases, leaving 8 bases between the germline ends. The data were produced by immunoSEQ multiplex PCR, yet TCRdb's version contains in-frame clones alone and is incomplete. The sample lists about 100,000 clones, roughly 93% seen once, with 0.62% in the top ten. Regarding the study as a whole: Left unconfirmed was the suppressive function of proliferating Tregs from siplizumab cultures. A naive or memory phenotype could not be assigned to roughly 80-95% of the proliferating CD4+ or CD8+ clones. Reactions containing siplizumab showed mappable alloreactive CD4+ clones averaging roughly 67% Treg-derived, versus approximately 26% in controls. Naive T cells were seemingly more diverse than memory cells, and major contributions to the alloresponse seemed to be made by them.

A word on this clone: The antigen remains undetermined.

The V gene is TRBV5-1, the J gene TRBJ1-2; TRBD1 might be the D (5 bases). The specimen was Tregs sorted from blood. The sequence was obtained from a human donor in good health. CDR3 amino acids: CASSLEPGNYGYTF. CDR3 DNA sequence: TGCGCCAGCAGCTTGGAGCCAGGGAACTATGGCTACACCTTC. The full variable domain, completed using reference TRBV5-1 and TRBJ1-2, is KAGVTQTPRYLIKTRGQQVTLSCSPISGHRSVSWYQQTPGQGLQFLFEYFSETQRNKGNFPGRFSGRQFSNSRSEMNVSTLELGDSALYLCASSLEPGNYGYTFGSGTRLTVV.